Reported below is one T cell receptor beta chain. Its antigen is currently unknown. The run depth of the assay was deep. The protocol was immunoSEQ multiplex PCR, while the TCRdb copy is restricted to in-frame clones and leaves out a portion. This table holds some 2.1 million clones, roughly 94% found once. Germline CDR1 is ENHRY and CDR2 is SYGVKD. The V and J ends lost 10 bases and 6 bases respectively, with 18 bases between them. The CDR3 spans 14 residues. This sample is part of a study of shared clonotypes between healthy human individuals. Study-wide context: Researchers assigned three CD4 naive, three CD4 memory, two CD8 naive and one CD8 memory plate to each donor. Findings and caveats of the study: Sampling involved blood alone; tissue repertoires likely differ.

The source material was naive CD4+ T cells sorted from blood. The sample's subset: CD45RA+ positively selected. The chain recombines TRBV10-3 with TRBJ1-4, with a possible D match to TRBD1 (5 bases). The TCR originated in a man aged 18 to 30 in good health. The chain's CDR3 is CATQGGVGDEKLFF. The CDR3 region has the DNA TGTGCCACCCAGGGAGGGGTGGGGGATGAAAAACTGTTTTTT.